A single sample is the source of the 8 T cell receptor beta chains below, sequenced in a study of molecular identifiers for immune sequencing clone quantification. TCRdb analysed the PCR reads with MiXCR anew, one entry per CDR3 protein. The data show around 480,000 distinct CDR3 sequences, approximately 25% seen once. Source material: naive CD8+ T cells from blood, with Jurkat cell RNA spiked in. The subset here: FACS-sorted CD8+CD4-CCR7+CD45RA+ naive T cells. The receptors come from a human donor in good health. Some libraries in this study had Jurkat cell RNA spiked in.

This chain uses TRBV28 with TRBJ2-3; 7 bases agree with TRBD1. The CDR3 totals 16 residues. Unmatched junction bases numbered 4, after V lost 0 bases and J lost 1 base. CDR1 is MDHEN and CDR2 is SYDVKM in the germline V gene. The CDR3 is CASSLWGDSRTDTQYF. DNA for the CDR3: TGTGCCAGCAGTTTATGGGGGGACAGCCGCACAGATACGCAGTATTTT.

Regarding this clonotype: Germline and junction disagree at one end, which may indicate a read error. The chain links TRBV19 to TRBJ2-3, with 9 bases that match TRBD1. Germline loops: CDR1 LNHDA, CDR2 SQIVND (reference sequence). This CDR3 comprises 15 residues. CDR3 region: CDSSLDRGPGDTQYF. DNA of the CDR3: TGTGACAGTAGTCTGGACAGGGGCCCGGGAGATACGCAGTATTTT.

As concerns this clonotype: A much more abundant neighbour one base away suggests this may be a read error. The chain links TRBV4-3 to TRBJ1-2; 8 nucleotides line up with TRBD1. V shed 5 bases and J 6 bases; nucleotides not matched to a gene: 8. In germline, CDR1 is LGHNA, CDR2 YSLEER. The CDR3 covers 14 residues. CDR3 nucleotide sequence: TGCGCCAGCAGCGTGGAGGACAGGGTCGATGGCTACACCTTC. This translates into CASSVEDRVDGYTF.

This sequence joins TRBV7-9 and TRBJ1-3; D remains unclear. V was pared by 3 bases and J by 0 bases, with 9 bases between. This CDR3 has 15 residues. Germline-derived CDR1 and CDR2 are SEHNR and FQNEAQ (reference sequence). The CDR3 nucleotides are TGTGCCAGCAGCTTGAATCCCTCCTCTGGAAACACCATATATTTT. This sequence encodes CASSLNPSSGNTIYF.

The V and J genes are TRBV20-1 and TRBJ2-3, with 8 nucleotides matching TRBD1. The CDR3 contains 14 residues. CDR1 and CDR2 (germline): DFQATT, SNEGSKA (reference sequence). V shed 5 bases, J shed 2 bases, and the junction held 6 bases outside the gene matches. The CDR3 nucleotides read TGCAGTGCTCCCAGGGGGCTCCTCACAGATACGCAGTATTTT. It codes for CSAPRGLLTDTQYF.

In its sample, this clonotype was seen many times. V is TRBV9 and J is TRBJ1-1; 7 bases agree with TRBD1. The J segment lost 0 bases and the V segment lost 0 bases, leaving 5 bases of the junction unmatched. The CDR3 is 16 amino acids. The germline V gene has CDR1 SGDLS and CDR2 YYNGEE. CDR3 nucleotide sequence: TGTGCCAGCAGCGTAGAGGCAGGGGGACTGAACACTGAAGCTTTCTTT. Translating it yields CASSVEAGGLNTEAFF. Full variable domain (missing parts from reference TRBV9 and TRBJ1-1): DSGVTQTPKHLITATGQRVTLRCSPRSGDLSVYWYQQSLDQGLQFLIQYYNGEERAKGNILERFSAQQFPDLHSELNLSSLELGDSALYFCASSVEAGGLNTEAFFGQGTRLTVV.

The CDR3 region is CAWSVFGQPQHF. The CDR3 nucleotides are TGTGCCTGGAGTGTATTCGGTCAGCCCCAGCATTTT. This rearrangement joins TRBV30 to TRBJ1-5; D is ambiguous. Germline CDR1 is GTSNPN and CDR2 is SVGIG (reference sequence). CDR3 length: 12 residues. V gave up 0 bases and J gave up 6 bases, with 6 bases separating them.

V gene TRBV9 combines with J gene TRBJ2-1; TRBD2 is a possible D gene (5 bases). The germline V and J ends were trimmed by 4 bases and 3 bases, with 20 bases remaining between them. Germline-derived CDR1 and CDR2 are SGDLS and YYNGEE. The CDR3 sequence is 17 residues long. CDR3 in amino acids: CASSSAPGIFLYNEQFF. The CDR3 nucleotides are TGTGCCAGCAGCAGCGCCCCCGGGATTTTTCTCTACAATGAGCAGTTCTTC.